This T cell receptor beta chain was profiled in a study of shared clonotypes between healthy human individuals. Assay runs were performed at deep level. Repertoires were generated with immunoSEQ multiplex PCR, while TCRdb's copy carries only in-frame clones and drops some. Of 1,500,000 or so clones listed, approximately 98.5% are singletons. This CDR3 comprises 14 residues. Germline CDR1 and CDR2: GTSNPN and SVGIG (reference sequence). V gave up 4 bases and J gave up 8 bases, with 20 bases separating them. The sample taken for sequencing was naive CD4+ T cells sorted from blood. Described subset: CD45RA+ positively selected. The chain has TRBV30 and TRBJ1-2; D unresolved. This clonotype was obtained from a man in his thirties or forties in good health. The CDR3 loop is CAWTSTGMGGGYTF. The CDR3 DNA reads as TGTGCCTGGACCTCTACTGGGATGGGAGGCGGCTACACCTTC.